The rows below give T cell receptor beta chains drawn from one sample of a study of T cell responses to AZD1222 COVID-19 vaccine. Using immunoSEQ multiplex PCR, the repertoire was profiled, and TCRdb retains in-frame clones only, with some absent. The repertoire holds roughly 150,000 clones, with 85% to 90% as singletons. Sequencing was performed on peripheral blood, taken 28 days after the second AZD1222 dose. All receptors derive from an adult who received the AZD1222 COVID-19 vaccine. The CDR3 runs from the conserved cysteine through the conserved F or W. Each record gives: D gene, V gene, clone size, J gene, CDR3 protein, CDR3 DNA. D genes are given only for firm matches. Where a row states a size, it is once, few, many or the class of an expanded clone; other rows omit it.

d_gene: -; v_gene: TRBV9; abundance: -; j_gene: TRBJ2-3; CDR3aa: CASSVSGGDRVTDTQYF; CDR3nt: TGTGCCAGCAGCGTGTCCGGGGGGGACAGGGTCACAGATACGCAGTATTTT
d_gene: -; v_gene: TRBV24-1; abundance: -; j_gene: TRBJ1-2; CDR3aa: CATSSDWGNGYTF; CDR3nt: TGTGCCACCTCGTCAGACTGGGGTAATGGCTACACCTTC
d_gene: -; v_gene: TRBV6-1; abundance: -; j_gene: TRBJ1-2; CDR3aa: CASSEGYGYTF; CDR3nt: TGTGCCAGCAGTGAGGGGTATGGCTACACCTTC
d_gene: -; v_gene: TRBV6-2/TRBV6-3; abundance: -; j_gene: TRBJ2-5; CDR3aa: CASSYPTSPTQYF; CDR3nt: TGTGCCAGCAGTTACCCGACCTCCCCGACCCAGTACTTC
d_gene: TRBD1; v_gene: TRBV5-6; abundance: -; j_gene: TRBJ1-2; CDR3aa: CASSHGTGSNYGYTF; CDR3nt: TGTGCCAGCAGCCATGGGACAGGGTCTAACTATGGCTACACCTTC
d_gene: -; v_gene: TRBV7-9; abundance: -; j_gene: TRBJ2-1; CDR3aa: CASSYSNNEQFF; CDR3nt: TGTGCCAGCAGCTACTCAAACAATGAGCAGTTCTTC
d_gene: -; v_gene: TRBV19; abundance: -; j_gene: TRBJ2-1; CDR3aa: CASSIGPSNNEQFF; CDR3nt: TGTGCCAGTAGTATAGGGCCAAGTAACAATGAGCAGTTCTTC
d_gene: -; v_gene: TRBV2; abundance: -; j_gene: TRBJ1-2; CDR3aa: CASSFGPEDYGYTF; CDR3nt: TGTGCCAGCAGCTTCGGACCTGAGGACTATGGCTACACCTTC
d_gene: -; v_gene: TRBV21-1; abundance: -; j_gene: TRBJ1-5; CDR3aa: CASTLRGGYQPQHF; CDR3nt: TGTGCCAGCACCCTCAGGGGGGGTTATCAGCCCCAGCATTTT
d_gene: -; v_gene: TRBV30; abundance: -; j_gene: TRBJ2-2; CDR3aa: CAWCETGGTGELFF; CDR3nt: TGTGCCTGGTGTGAGACAGGAGGGACCGGGGAGCTGTTTTTT
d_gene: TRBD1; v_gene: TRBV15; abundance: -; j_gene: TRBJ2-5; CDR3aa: CATSRERGRQETQYF; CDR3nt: TGTGCCACCAGCAGAGAGAGGGGGCGTCAAGAGACCCAGTACTTC
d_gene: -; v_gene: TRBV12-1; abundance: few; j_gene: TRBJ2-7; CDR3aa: CASSLLAGHEQYF; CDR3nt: TGTGCCAGCAGCTTACTAGCGGGCCACGAGCAGTACTTC
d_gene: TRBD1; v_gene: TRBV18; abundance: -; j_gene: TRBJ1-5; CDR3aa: CASSLAGTGVNQPQHF; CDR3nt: TGTGCCAGCTCACTCGCCGGGACAGGCGTCAATCAGCCCCAGCATTTT
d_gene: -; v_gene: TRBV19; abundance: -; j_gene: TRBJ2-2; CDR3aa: CASSMWDRGGELFF; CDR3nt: TGTGCCAGTAGTATGTGGGACCGGGGCGGGGAGCTGTTTTTT
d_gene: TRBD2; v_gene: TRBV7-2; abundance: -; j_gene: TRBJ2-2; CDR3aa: CASSLPGAGGNTGELFF; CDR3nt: TGTGCCAGCAGCCTCCCGGGGGCGGGAGGGAATACCGGGGAGCTGTTTTTT
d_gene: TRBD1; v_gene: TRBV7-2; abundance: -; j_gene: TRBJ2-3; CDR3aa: CASSLVPTGGTDTQYF; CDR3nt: TGTGCCAGCAGCTTAGTACCCACAGGGGGCACAGATACGCAGTATTTT
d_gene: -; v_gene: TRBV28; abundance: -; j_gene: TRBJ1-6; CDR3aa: CASKPNSYNSPLHF; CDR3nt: TGTGCCTCTAAGCCGAACTCCTATAATTCACCCCTCCACTTT
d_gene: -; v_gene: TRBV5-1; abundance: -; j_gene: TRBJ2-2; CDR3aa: CASSFRDAGAGELFF; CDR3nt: TGCGCCAGCAGCTTCCGGGACGCTGGGGCCGGGGAGCTGTTTTTT
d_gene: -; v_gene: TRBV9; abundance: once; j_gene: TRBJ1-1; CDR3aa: CASSVAGGSGTEAFF; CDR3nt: TGTGCCAGCAGCGTCGCGGGGGGTTCGGGGACTGAAGCTTTCTTT
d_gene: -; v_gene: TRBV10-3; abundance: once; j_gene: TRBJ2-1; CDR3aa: CAISYAGVVNNEQFF; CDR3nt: TGTGCCATCAGCTATGCAGGGGTAGTGAACAATGAGCAGTTCTTC
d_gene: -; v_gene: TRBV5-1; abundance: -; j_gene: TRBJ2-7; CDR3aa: CASSLEPTSLSYEQYF; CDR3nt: TGCGCCAGCAGCTTAGAACCCACATCACTATCCTACGAGCAGTACTTC
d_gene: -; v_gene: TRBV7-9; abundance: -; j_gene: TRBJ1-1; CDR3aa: CASSPRRGLNTEAFF; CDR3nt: TGTGCCAGCAGCCCGCGCCGGGGGCTGAACACTGAAGCTTTCTTT
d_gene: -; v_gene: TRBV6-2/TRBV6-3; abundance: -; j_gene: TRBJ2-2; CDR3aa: CASSYTNTGELFF; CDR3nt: TGTGCCAGCAGTTACACCAACACCGGGGAGCTGTTTTTT
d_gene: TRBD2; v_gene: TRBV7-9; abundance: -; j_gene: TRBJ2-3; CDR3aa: CASSPPVLATTDTQYF; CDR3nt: TGTGCCAGCAGCCCCCCAGTACTAGCGACCACAGATACGCAGTATTTT
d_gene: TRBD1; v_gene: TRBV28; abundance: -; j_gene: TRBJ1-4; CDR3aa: CASSAGTGRLEKLFF; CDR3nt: TGTGCCAGCAGTGCCGGGACAGGGAGACTGGAAAAACTGTTTTTT
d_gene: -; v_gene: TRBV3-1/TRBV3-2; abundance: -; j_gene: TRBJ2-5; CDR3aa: CASSQSGIQETQYF; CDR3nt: TGTGCCAGCAGCCAATCAGGGATCCAGGAGACCCAGTACTTC
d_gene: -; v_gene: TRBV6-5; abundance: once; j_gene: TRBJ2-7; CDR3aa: CASNREKGTYEQYF; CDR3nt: TGTGCCAGTAATAGGGAAAAGGGGACCTACGAGCAGTACTTC
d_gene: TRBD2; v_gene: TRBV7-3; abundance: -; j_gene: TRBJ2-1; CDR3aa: CASSLFSGRDNEQFF; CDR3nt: TGTGCCAGCAGCTTATTTAGCGGGAGGGACAATGAGCAGTTCTTC
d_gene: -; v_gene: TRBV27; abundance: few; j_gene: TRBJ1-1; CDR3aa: CASSPSLRWGYGTEAFF; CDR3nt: TGTGCCAGCAGTCCTTCCCTCCGCTGGGGTTACGGCACTGAAGCTTTCTTT